The sequence of this T cell receptor (beta chain) was determined in a study of blood T cell repertoires in COVID-19 (dated by TCRdb to about 2020). Some background on the complete study: Collaborator samples came from the United States, Italy and Spain and covered acute and convalescent phases of COVID-19. The material from the prospective study consisted of cDNA or gDNA derived from T cells, B-cell-depleted T cells, or PBMCs. The dataset comprised deeply sampled blood TCRbeta repertoires from subjects exposed to, actively infected with, or recovered from COVID-19. The repertoires were made available in a free public database intended to serve as a resource for research on the immune response to SARS-CoV-2. The samples were drawn from the first 160 participants of the ongoing ImmuneRACE study and from 1,254 subjects provided by 6 global collaborators. The sample metadata nearly always contained a de-identified subject ID, COVID-19 status, age in years and sex. Where available, HLA class I and class II types were obtained from metadata supplied by the sample provider rather than from assay-based typing.

The immunoSEQ Assay, a bias-controlled multiplex PCR, was used to amplify TCRbeta CDR3 regions from genomic DNA. As for the authors' bioinformatics: The number of nucleated cells in each sample was estimated from the amplification of reference gene primers within the assay. To quantify the absolute abundance of each unique TCRbeta CDR3 rearrangement, sequence reads were collapsed and filtered. For each sample, productive Simpson clonality was calculated by taking the square root of Simpson's diversity index across productive rearrangements. TCRdb holds this immuneACCESS table with in-frame rearrangements only. Some clones are missing; in checked studies, unresolved V genes explain under half, and the rest has no known cause. The V and J calls and clone size were taken over from that table, and D and trimming were inferred from the DNA. The sample yields about 64,000 clones; 75% to 85% were counted once. Less than 6.5% of the sample lies in the top ten.

About this clone itself: No antigen is known for it. No much larger clonotype is one base removed from it; base qualities were not supplied.

Overall study outcomes, separate from this receptor: Clinical and demographic metadata were provided uncurated, with the amount varying by source and participant.

Collaborating institutions collected whole blood in K2EDTA tubes following their own protocols. Collaborator samples were shipped for TCRbeta analysis as frozen whole blood, isolated PBMCs, or DNA extracted from either sample type. CDR1 and CDR2 are drawn from the germline V gene: KGHSH, LQKENI. V and J are trimmed by 3 bases and 2 bases, and the gene matches miss 3 bases of the junction. The CDR3, cysteine through phenylalanine, is 15 amino acids long. Only CDR3 DNA remains: 45 bases, in frame from the first base. This TCR was sampled from a woman in her sixties with acute or convalescent COVID-19. The rearranged segments are TRBV18 and TRBJ2-7, with 11 bases in between that match TRBD2. Sequencing was done on a sample of peripheral blood. The nucleotide sequence is given as TGTGCCAGCTCACCCCGACTAGCGGGGACCTACGAGCAGTACTTC. Its protein reads: CASSPRLAGTYEQYF.